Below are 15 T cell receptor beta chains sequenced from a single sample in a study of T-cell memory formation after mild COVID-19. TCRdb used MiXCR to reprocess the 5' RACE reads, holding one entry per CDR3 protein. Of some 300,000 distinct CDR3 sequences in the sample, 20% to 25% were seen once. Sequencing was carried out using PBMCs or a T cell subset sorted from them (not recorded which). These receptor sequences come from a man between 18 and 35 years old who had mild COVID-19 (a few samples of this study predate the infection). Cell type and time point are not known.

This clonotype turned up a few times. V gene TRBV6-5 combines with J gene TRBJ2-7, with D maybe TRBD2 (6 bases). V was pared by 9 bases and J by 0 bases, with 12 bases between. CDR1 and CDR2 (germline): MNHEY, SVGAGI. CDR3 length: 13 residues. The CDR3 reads CASGDLGSYEQYF. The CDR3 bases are TGTGCCAGTGGGGACTTAGGCTCCTACGAGCAGTACTTC.

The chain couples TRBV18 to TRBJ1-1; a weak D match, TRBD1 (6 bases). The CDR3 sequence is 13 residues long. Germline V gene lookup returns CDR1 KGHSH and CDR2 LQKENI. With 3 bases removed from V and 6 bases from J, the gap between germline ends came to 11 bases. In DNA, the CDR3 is TGTGCCAGCTCACCGAGGGGGAAGCCTGAAGCTTTCTTT. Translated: CASSPRGKPEAFF.

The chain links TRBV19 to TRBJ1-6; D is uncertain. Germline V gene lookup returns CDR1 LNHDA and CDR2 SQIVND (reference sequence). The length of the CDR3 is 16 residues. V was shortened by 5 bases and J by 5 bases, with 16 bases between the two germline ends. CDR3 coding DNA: TGTGCCAGTAGTGCCTCTCCGCCGGGGAATAATTCACCCCTCCACTTT. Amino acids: CASSASPPGNNSPLHF.

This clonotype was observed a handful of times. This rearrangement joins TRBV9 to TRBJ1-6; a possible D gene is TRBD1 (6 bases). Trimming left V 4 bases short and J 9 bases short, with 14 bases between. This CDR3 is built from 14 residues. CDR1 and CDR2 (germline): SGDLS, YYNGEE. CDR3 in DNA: TGTGCCAGCAGCCCCACAGGGTTCGGTTCACCCCTCCACTTT. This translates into CASSPTGFGSPLHF.

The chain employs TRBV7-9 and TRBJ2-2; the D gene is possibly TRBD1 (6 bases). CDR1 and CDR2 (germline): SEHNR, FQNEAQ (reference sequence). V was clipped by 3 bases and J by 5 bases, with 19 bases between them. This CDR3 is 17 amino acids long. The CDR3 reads CASSFVEGEQETGELFF. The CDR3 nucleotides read TGTGCCAGCAGCTTCGTAGAGGGGGAGCAGGAAACCGGGGAGCTGTTTTTT. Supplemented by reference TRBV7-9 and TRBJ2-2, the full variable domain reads DTGVSQNPRHKITKRGQNVTFRCDPISEHNRLYWYRQTLGQGPEFLTYFQNEAQLEKSRLLSDRFSAERPKGSFSTLEIQRTEQGDSAMYLCASSFVEGEQETGELFFGEGSRLTVL.

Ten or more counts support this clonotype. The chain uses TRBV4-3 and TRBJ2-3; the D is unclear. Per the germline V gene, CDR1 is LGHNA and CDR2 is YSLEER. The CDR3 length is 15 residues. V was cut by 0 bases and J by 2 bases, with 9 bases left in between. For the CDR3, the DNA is TGCGCCAGCAGCCAAGATCCGAGGCTCACAGATACGCAGTATTTT. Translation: CASSQDPRLTDTQYF.

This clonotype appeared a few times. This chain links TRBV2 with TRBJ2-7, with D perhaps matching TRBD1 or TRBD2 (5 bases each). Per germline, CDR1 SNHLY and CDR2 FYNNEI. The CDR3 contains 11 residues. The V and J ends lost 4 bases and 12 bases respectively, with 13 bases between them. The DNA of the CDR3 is TGTGCCAGCAGTGTTCGAGGGGCGACGTACGTC. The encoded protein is CASSVRGATYV.

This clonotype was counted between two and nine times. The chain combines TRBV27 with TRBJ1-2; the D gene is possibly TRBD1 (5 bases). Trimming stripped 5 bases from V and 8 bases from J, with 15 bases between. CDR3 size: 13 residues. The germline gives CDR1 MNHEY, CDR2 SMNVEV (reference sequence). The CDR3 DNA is TGTGCCAGCAGTATTGCTCAGGGTTGGGGCTACACCTTC. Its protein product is CASSIAQGWGYTF.

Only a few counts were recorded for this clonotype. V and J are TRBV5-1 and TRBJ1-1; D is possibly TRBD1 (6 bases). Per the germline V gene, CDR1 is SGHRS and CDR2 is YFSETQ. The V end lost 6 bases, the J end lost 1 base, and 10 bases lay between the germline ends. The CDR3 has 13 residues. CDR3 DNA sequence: TGCGCCAGCACGGACAGTGGGAACACTGAAGCTTTCTTT. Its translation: CASTDSGNTEAFF.

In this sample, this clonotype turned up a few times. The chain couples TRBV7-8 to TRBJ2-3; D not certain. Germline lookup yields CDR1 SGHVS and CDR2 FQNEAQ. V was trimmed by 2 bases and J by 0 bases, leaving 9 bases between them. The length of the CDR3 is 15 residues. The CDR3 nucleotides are TGTGCCAGCAGCTTATCCCTGAGAAGCACAGATACGCAGTATTTT. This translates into CASSLSLRSTDTQYF.

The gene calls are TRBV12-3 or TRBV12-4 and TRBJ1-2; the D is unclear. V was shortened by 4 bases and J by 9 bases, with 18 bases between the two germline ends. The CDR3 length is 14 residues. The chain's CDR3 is CASSSYFGSSSYTF. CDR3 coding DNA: TGTGCCAGCAGTTCCTATTTTGGGTCTAGTAGCTACACCTTC.

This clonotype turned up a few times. CDR3 coding DNA: TGCGCCAGCAGCCGGAGACCCAGCGGGGGCGTTTTGGGGGAGCTGTTTTTT. This sequence encodes CASSRRPSGGVLGELFF. V and J are TRBV4-1 and TRBJ2-2; TRBD2 matches at 8 bases. CDR1 is MGHRA, CDR2 YSYEKL, per germline. The CDR3 sequence is 17 residues long. V shed 4 bases, J shed 8 bases, and the junction held 15 bases outside the gene matches.

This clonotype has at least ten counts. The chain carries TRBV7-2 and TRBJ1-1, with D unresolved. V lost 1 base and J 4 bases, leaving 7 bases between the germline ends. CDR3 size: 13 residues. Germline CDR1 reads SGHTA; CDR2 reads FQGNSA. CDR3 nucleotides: TGTGCCAGCAGCTTAGGGCAAATCACTGAAGCTTTCTTT. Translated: CASSLGQITEAFF. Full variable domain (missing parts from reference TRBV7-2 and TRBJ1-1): GAGVSQSPSNKVTEKGKDVELRCDPISGHTALYWYRQSLGQGLEFLIYFQGNSAPDKSGLPSDRFSAERTGGSVSTLTIQRTQQEDSAVYLCASSLGQITEAFFGQGTRLTVV.

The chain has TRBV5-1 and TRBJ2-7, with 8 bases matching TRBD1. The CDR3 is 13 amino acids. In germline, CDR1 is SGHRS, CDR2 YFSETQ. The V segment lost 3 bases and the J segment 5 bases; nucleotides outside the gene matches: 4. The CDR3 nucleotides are TGCGCCAGCAGCTGGGACAGGTTGAACGAGCAGTACTTC. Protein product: CASSWDRLNEQYF.

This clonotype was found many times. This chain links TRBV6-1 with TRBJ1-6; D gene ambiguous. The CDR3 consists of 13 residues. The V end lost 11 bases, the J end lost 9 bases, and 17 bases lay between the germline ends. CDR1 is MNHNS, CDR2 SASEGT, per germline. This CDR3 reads CAGTSSASSPLHF. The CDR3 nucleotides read TGTGCCGGCACAAGCAGCGCTAGTTCACCCCTCCACTTT.